The entry below describes one TCR beta chain. The antigen is undetermined. Assay: immunoSEQ multiplex PCR; the TCRdb copy retains only in-frame clones and omits some. The table records roughly 25,000 clones, roughly 82% of them present only once. The entry originates in a study of graft-versus-host responses after intestinal transplantation. Study information: Multivisceral, liver-intestinal, or isolated intestinal grafts went to recipients.

V lost 0 bases, J lost 3 bases, and 5 bases lay in between. CDR1 GTSNPN and CDR2 SVGIG come from the germline V gene (reference sequence). The length of the CDR3 is 13 residues. Sequences were derived from unstimulated CD8+ T cells sorted from spleen or lymph node cells, sampled before transplant. The chain employs TRBV30 and TRBJ2-2; D remains ambiguous. The clonotype comes from a human donor who was the organ donor for an intestinal transplant. The CDR3 DNA reads as TGTGCCTGGAGTGTAAGTGACACCGGGGAGCTGTTTTTT. Translation gives CAWSVSDTGELFF.